This T cell receptor (beta chain) is drawn from a study of PD-1 blockade in classical Hodgkin lymphoma (dated by TCRdb to 2019 to 2021). About the investigation overall: The study used CyTOF and TCR beta sequencing to define a peripheral blood immune signature of response to PD-1 blockade in classical Hodgkin lymphoma. Paper-wide results and their limitations: Only a single clinical trial cohort was studied, and what caused the repertoire differences, possibly disease activity or prior therapy, remained undefined. Baseline TCR diversity was reported to be lower in newly diagnosed patients than in healthy donors, and even lower in relapsed/refractory patients.

The time point label of this sample denotes: newly diagnosed, previously untreated cHL patient sample. CD4+ T cells were purified from thawed PBMCs by magnetic negative selection with a Miltenyi CD4+ T cell isolation kit. PBMCs from patients with newly diagnosed, previously untreated classical Hodgkin lymphoma were sequenced as a comparison group for the relapsed/refractory trial patients. Peripheral blood was collected in 8 mL Vacutainer Cell Preparation Tubes, from which PBMCs were isolated by centrifugation and then cryopreserved. Purified CD4+ and CD8+ fractions were prepared only for cases in which an additional PBMC sample was available. On LS columns in a quadroMACS separator, the magnetically labelled cells were depleted, and the flow-through was collected as the purified fraction. The Qiagen DNeasy kit was used to extract genomic DNA from unsorted PBMCs and from the negatively selected CD4+ and CD8+ fractions. Amplification of TCR beta CDR3 regions was done by immunoSEQ multiplex PCR with primers that anneal to V and J segments. A synthetic immune receptor repertoire was used to minimize amplification bias, and any remaining bias was removed computationally after sequencing. The paper's data handling went like this. Custom Python scripts were used to quantify repertoire diversity as the Shannon entropy index. The unsorted, CD4+ and CD8+ repertoires were each analyzed separately, with the exception of combined analyses, where CD4+ and CD8+ sequences were merged in silico. TCRdb retrieved this table from immuneACCESS and kept in-frame rearrangements only. Not all clones are present; in checked studies, unresolved V genes account for under half, and no reason is known for the remainder. The DNA gave D and trimming, while V, J and clone size come from that table. For this sample there are about 35,000 clones; 75% to 90% appear just once. Clones ranked in the top ten supply 0.22% of the sample.

Of note for this clone: Its cognate antigen has yet to be identified. No per-base quality is available; no much larger clone lies one base away.

From a lookup of the germline V gene (reference sequence), CDR1 and CDR2 are SEHNR and FQNEAQ. The germline ends are 11 bases apart after V is trimmed by 0 bases and J by 3 bases. Including the terminal cysteine and phenylalanine, the CDR3 comprises 15 residues. The kept DNA is CDR3 alone, 45 bases in frame from the first base. Input material: CD4+ T cells from blood. The origin of this receptor is a human donor with classical Hodgkin lymphoma. The rearrangement combines TRBV7-9 with TRBJ2-5, with the D gene not confidently named. The bases read TGTGCCAGCAGCTTAGCCCGACTGGCAGAAGAGACCCAGTACTTC. Its protein product is CASSLARLAEETQYF.